This T cell receptor (beta chain) comes out of a study of blood T cell repertoires in COVID-19. Study details: Italy, Spain and the United States were the sources of the convalescent and acute COVID-19 samples. Sources were T cells, B-cell-depleted T cells, or PBMCs; the material itself was cDNA or gDNA.

Germline V gene data show CDR1 as SNHLY and CDR2 as FYNNEI. The germline V and J ends were trimmed by 6 bases and 0 bases, with 8 bases remaining between them. There are 13 residues in the CDR3. Authors' processing steps: Amplification from reference gene primers served as the basis for estimated nucleated cell counts. Assay: immunoSEQ multiplex PCR; the TCRdb copy retains only in-frame clones and omits some. The V and J calls and the clone size are those of that table, but D and trimming were determined from the DNA. The sample lists 150,000 to 200,000 clones, around 82% seen once, with approximately 2.4% in the top ten.

The rearrangement uses TRBV2 and TRBJ1-1; the D is unclear. Source material: peripheral blood. This clonotype was obtained from a human donor with acute or convalescent COVID-19. The donor label of this sample is uncertain. The CDR3 sequence is CASRPEMNTEAFF. The CDR3 region has the DNA TGTGCCAGCAGGCCGGAGATGAACACTGAAGCTTTCTTT. Full variable domain (remainder filled in from reference TRBV2 and TRBJ1-1): EPEVTQTPSHQVTQMGQEVILRCVPISNHLYFYWYRQILGQKVEFLVSFYNNEISEKSEIFDDQFSVERPDGSNFTLKIRSTKLEDSAMYFCASRPEMNTEAFFGQGTRLTVV.